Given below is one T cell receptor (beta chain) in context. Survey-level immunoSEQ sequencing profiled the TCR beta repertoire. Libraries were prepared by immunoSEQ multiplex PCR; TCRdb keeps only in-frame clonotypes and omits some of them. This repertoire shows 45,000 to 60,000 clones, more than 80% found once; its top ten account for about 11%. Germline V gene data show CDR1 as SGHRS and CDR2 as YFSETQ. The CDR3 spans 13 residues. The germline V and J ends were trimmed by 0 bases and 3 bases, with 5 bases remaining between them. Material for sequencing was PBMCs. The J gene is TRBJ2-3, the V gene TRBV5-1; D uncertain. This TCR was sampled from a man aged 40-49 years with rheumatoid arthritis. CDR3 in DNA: TGCGCCAGCAGCTTGGGCCAAACAGATACGCAGTATTTT. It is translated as CASSLGQTDTQYF.